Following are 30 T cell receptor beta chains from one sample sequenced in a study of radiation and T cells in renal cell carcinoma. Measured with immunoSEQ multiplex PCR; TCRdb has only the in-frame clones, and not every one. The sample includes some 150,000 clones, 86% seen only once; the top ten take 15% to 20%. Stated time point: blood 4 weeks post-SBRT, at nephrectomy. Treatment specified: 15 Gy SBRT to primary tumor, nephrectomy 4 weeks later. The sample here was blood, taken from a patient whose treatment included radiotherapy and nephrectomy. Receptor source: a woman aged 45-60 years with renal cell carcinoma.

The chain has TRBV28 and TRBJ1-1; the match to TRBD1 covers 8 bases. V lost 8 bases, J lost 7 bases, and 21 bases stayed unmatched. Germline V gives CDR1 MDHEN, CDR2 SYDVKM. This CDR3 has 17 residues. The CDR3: CASGGRGRETVYVEAFF. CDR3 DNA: TGTGCCAGCGGGGGCAGGGGGCGCGAAACCGTCTACGTTGAAGCTTTCTTT.

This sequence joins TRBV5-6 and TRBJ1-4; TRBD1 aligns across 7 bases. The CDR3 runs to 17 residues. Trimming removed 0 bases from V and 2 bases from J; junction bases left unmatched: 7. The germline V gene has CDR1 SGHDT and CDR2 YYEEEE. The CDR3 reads CASSLAGGGGTNEKLFF. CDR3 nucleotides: TGTGCCAGCAGCTTGGCAGGGGGGGGCGGCACTAATGAAAAACTGTTTTTT.

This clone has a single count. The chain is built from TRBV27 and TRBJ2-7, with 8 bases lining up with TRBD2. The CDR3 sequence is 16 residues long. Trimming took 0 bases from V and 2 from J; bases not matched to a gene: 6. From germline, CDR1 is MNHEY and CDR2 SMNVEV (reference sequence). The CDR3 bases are TGTGCCAGCAGTTTATCGAGGAGGGGACTAGCCTACGAGCAGTACTTC. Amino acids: CASSLSRRGLAYEQYF.

As DNA, the CDR3 is TGTGCCAGCAGCCAAGTGGGGGCTGGGACAGGGTCTGAAAAACTGTTTTTT. This gives the protein CASSQVGAGTGSEKLFF. V gene TRBV4-2 combines with J gene TRBJ1-4, with 9 bases fitting TRBD1. CDR1 and CDR2 from the germline V gene are LGHNA and YNFKEQ. The V and J ends lost 1 base and 7 bases, in that order; junction bases with no gene match: 10. The length of the CDR3 is 17 residues.

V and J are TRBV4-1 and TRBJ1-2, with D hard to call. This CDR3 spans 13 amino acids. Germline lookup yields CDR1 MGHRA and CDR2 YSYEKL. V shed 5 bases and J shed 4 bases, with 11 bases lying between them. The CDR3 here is CASSAGSFYGYTF. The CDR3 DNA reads TGCGCCAGCAGCGCGGGAAGTTTCTATGGCTACACCTTC.

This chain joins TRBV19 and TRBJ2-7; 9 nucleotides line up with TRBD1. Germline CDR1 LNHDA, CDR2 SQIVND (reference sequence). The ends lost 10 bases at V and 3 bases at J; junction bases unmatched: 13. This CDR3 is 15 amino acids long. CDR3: CATTGGQGAFYEQYF. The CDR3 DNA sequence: TGTGCCACTACCGGGGGACAGGGAGCCTTCTACGAGCAGTACTTC.

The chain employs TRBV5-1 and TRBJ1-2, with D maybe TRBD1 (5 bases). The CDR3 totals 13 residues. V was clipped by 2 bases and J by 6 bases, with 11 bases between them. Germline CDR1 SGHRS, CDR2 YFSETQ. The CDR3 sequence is CASSFDSANGYTF. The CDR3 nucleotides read TGCGCCAGCAGCTTTGACAGCGCAAATGGCTACACCTTC.

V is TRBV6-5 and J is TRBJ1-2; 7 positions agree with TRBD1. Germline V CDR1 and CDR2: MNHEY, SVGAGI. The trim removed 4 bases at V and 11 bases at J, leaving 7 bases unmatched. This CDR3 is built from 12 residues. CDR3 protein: CASSSGQLGYTF. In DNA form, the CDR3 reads TGTGCCAGCAGTTCGGGACAGTTAGGTTACACCTTC.

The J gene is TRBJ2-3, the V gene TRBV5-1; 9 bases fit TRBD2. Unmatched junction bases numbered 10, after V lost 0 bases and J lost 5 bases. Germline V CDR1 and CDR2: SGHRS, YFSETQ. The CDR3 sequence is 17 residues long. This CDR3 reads CASSLALDLAGIDTQYF. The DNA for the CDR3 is TGCGCCAGCAGCTTGGCCCTTGACCTAGCGGGAATAGATACGCAGTATTTT.

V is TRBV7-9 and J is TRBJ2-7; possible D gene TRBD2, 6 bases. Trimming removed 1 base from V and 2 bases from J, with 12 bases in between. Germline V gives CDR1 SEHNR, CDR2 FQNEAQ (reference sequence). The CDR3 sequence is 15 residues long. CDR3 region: CASSLGGDLAYEQYF. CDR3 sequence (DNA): TGTGCCAGCAGCTTAGGGGGGGATTTGGCCTACGAGCAGTACTTC.

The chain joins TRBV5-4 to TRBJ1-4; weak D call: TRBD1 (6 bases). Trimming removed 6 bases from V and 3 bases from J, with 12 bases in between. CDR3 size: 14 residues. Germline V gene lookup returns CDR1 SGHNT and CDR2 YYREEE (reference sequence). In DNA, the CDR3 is TGTGCCAGCACCCGGTGGGGGCCTAATGAAAAACTGTTTTTT. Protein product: CASTRWGPNEKLFF. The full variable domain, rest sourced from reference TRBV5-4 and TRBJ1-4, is ETGVTQSPTHLIKTRGQQVTLRCSSQSGHNTVSWYQQALGQGPQFIFQYYREEENGRGNFPPRFSGLQFPNYSSELNVNALELDDSALYLCASTRWGPNEKLFFGSGTQLSVL.

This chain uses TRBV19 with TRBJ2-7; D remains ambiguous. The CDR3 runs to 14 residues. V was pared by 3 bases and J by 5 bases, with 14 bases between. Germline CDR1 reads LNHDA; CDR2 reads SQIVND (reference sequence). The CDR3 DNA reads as TGTGCCAGTAGTATCATAGGACGTGGAGACGAGCAGTACTTC. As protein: CASSIIGRGDEQYF.

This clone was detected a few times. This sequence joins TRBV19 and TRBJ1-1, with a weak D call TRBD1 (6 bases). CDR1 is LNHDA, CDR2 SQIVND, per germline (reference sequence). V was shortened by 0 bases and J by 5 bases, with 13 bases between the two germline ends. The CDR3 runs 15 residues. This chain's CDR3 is CASSIDSRGRTEAFF. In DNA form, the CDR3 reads TGTGCCAGTAGTATAGATTCTCGGGGGCGTACTGAAGCTTTCTTT.

The CDR3 loop reads CASSITRHYEQYF. CDR3 sequence (DNA): TGTGCCAGCAGTATTACGAGGCACTACGAGCAGTACTTC. The chain joins TRBV28 to TRBJ2-7; D is undetermined. This CDR3 comprises 13 residues. Trimming took off 5 bases at V and 3 bases at J, with 11 bases between the two ends. Germline V gene lookup returns CDR1 MDHEN and CDR2 SYDVKM. Drawing the rest from reference TRBV28 and TRBJ2-7, the complete variable domain is DVKVTQSSRYLVKRTGEKVFLECVQDMDHENMFWYRQDPGLGLRLIYFSYDVKMKEKGDIPEGYSVSREKKERFSLILESASTNQTSMYLCASSITRHYEQYFGPGTRLTVT.

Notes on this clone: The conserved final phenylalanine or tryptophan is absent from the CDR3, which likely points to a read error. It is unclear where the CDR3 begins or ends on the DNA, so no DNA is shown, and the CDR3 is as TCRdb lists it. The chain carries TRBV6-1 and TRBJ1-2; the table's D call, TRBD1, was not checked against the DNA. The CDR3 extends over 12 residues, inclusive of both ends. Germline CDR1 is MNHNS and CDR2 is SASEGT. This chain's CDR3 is CASSERDSPPRL.

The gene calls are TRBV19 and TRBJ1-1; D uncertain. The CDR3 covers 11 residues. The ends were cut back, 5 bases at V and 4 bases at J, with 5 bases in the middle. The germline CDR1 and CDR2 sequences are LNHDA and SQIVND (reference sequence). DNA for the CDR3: TGTGCCAGTAGTGGTGGCACTGAAGCTTTCTTT. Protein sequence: CASSGGTEAFF. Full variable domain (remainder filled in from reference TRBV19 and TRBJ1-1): DGGITQSPKYLFRKEGQNVTLSCEQNLNHDAMYWYRQDPGQGLRLIYYSQIVNDFQKGDIAEGYSVSREKKESFPLTVTSAQKNPTAFYLCASSGGTEAFFGQGTRLTVV.

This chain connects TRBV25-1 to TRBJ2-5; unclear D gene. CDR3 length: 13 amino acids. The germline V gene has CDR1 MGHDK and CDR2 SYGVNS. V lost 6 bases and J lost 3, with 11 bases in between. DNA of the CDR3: TGTGCCAGCAGCGCAACCCGAGAAGAGACCCAGTACTTC. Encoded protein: CASSATREETQYF.

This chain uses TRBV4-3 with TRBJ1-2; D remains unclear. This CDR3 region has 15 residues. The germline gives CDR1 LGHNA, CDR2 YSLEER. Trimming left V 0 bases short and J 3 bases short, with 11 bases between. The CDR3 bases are TGCGCCAGCAGCCAAGATCAACTGGCAGACTATGGCTACACCTTC. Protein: CASSQDQLADYGYTF.

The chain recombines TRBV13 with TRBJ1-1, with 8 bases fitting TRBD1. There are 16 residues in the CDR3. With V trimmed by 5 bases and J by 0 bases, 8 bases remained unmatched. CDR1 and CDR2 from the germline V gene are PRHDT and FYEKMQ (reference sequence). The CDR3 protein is CASSRAGTGMNTEAFF. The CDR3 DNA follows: TGTGCCAGCAGCCGGGCCGGGACAGGCATGAACACTGAAGCTTTCTTT.

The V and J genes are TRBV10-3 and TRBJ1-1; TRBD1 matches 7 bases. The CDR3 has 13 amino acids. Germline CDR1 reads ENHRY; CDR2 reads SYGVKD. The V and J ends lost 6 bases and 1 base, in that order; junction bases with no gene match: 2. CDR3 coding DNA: TGTGCCATCAGGGGGGACAGGAACACTGAAGCTTTCTTT. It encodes CAIRGDRNTEAFF.

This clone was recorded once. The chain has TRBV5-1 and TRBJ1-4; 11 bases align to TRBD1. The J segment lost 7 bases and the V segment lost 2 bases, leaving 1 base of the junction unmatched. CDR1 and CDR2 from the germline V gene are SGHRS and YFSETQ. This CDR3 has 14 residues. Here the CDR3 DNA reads TGCGCCAGCAGCTTTGGGACAGGGGGTGAAAAACTGTTTTTT. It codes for CASSFGTGGEKLFF.

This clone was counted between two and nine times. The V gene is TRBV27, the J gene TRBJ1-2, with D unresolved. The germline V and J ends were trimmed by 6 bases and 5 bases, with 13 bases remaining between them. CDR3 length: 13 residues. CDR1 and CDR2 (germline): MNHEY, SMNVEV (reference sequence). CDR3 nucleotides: TGTGCCAGCAGGGACGGATCCTATTATGGCTACACCTTC. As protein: CASRDGSYYGYTF.

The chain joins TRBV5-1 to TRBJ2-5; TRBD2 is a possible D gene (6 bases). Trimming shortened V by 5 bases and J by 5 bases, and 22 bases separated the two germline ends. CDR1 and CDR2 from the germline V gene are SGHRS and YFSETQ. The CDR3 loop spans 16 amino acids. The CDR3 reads CASSPGLKDRGETQYF. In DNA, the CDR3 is TGCGCCAGCAGTCCGGGCCTTAAAGACCGGGGGGAGACCCAGTACTTC.

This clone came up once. The CDR3 bases are TGTGCCAGCAGTGAACAGGGGTACACAGATACGCAGTATTTT. Protein sequence: CASSEQGYTDTQYF. This chain connects TRBV2 to TRBJ2-3, with D possibly TRBD1 on 6 matching bases. This CDR3 has 14 residues. Germline V gene data show CDR1 as SNHLY and CDR2 as FYNNEI. V was clipped by 2 bases and J by 2 bases, with 8 bases between them.

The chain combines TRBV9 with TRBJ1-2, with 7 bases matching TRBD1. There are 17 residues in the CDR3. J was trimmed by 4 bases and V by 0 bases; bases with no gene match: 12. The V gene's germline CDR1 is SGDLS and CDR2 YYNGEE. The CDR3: CASSVAPETGIRYGYTF. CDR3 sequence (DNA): TGTGCCAGCAGCGTAGCGCCCGAGACAGGGATTCGCTATGGCTACACCTTC.

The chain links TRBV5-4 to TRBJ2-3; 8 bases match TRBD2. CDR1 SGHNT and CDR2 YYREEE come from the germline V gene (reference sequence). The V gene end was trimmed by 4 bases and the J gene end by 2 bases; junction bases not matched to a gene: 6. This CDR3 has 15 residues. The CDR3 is CASSTGLDPTDTQYF. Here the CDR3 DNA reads TGTGCCAGCAGCACGGGACTAGATCCCACAGATACGCAGTATTTT. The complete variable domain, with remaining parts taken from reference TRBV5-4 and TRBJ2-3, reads ETGVTQSPTHLIKTRGQQVTLRCSSQSGHNTVSWYQQALGQGPQFIFQYYREEENGRGNFPPRFSGLQFPNYSSELNVNALELDDSALYLCASSTGLDPTDTQYFGPGTRLTVL.

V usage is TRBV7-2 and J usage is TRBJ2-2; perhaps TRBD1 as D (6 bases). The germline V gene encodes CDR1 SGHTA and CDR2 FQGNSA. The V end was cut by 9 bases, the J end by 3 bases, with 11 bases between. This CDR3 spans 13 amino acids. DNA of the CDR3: TGTGCCAGGGGGGCCCCGGACACCGGGGAGCTGTTTTTT. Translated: CARGAPDTGELFF. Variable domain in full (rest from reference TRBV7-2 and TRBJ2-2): GAGVSQSPSNKVTEKGKDVELRCDPISGHTALYWYRQSLGQGLEFLIYFQGNSAPDKSGLPSDRFSAERTGGSVSTLTIQRTQQEDSAVYLCARGAPDTGELFFGEGSRLTVL.

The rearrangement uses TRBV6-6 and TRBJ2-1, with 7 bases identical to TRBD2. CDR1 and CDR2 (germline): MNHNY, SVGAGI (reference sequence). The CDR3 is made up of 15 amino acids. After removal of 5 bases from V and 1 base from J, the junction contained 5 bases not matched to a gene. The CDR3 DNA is TGTGCCAGCAGTAGCGGGGACGGGTCCTACAATGAGCAGTTCTTC. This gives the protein CASSSGDGSYNEQFF.

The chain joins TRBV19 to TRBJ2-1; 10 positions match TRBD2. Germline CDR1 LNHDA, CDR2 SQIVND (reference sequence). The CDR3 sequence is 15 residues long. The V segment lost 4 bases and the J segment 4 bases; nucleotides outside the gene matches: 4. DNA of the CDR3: TGTGCCAGTAGTACTAGCGGGAGTTTTTACAATGAGCAGTTCTTC. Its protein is CASSTSGSFYNEQFF.

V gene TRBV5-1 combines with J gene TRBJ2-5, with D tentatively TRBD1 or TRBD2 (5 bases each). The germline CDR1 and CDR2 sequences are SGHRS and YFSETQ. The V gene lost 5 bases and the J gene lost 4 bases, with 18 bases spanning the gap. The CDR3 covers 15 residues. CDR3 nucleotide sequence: TGCGCCAGCAGTCCTGATCGGGCAGGGAGAGAGACCCAGTACTTC. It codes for CASSPDRAGRETQYF.